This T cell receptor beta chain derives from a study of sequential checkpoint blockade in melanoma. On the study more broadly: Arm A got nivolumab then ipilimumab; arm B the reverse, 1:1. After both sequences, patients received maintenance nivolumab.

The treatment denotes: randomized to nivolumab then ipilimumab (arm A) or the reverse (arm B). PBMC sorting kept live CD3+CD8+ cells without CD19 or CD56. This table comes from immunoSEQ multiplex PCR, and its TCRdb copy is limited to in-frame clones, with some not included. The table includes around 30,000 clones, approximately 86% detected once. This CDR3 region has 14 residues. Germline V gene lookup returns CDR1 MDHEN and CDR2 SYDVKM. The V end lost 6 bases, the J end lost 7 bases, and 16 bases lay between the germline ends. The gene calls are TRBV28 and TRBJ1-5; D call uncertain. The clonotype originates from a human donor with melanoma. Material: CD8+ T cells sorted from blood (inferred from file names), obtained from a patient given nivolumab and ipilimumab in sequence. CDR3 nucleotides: TGTGCCAGCAGCCAAAATTCCCCGGGGCAGCCCCAGCATTTT. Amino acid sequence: CASSQNSPGQPQHF. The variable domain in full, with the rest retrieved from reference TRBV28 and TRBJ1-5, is DVKVTQSSRYLVKRTGEKVFLECVQDMDHENMFWYRQDPGLGLRLIYFSYDVKMKEKGDIPEGYSVSREKKERFSLILESASTNQTSMYLCASSQNSPGQPQHFGDGTRLSIL.